Listed below are T cell receptor beta chains from one sample, sequenced in a study of beta chain features in type 1 diabetes. The repertoire was sequenced with immunoSEQ multiplex PCR; TCRdb's copy has only in-frame clones and lacks some. Of some 330,000 clones in the sample, approximately 12% are singletons; the top ten hold over 0.008%. The sequenced material came from naive CD4+ T cells from blood. These TCRs come from a woman aged 18-29 years with type 1 diabetes. CDR3s include the opening cysteine and the closing phenylalanine or tryptophan. Fields, in order: V gene, J gene, D gene, clone size, CDR3 DNA, CDR3 protein. The D gene is left open where the match is weak. Some rows have no size entry. The others give once, few or many, or a class for an expanded clone.

>TRBV30|TRBJ1-3|NA|NA
TGTGCCTGGAGTGTACAGGGAAACACCATATATTTT
CAWSVQGNTIYF
>TRBV5-4|TRBJ1-1|NA|NA
TGTGCCAGCAGTTCTGACAGTGAAGCTTTCTTT
CASSSDSEAFF
>TRBV9|TRBJ2-3|TRBD2|NA
TGTGCCAGCAGCCCCTTTAGCGGGGCGGGCACAGATACGCAGTATTTT
CASSPFSGAGTDTQYF
>TRBV29-1|TRBJ2-7|NA|NA
TGCAGCGTCCAATTGCGTCAGGCCGCCGGCACCTACGAGCAGTACTTC
CSVQLRQAAGTYEQYF
>TRBV7-8|TRBJ1-1|NA|NA
TGTGCCAGCAGCTTATCCCCAGGGGTGAACACTGAAGCTTTCTTT
CASSLSPGVNTEAFF
>TRBV18|TRBJ1-1|NA|few
TGTGCCAGCTCACAGCGTTCAGACAACACTGAAGCTTTCTTT
CASSQRSDNTEAFF
>TRBV11-2|TRBJ2-6|NA|NA
TGTGCCAGCAGCTACGAGCTGGCTGGGGCCAACGTCCTGACTTTC
CASSYELAGANVLTF
>TRBV7-2|TRBJ2-7|NA|NA
TGTGCCAGCAGCTTAGCAAGGAGCAGCTCCTACGAGCAGTACTTC
CASSLARSSSYEQYF
>TRBV18|TRBJ1-5|NA|few
TGTGCCAGCTCACTGGGGCAGGCGGATCAGCCCCAGCATTTT
CASSLGQADQPQHF
>TRBV2|TRBJ2-5|NA|few
TGTGCCAGCAGTGAAGGGGTGGGCGAAGGGACCCAGTACTTC
CASSEGVGEGTQYF
>TRBV14|TRBJ2-5|TRBD1|few
TGTGCCAGCAGCCTCGAGGGGACCGGGACAGGGAAAGGAGAGACCCAGTACTTC
CASSLEGTGTGKGETQYF
>TRBV6-5|TRBJ1-3|NA|NA
TGTGCCAGCAGCCTCCACCTCGGGGGAAACACCATATATTTT
CASSLHLGGNTIYF
>TRBV7-2|TRBJ2-4|NA|few
TGTGCCAGCAGCTTGTCTGGCCCACAGGGTTCTCGGATTCAGTACTTC
CASSLSGPQGSRIQYF
>TRBV28|TRBJ1-4|NA|NA
TGTGCCAGCAGCCTTGACTTGGGGCGGTATAATGAAAAACTGTTTTTT
CASSLDLGRYNEKLFF
>TRBV5-6|TRBJ2-5|NA|NA
TGTGCCAGCAGCTTGGAAGGGGGAGAAGAGACCCAGTACTTC
CASSLEGGEETQYF
>TRBV25-1|TRBJ2-5|TRBD1|NA
TGTGCCAGCAGTGAATTGGCAGGGGGCATGGAGACCCAGTACTTC
CASSELAGGMETQYF
>TRBV7-3|TRBJ1-1|NA|NA
TGTGCCAGCAGCTCAGACAGGAACACTGAAGCTTTCTTT
CASSSDRNTEAFF
>TRBV5-1|TRBJ2-7|TRBD1|few
TGCGCCAGCAGCTGGACAGGAACCTACGAGCAGTACTTC
CASSWTGTYEQYF
>TRBV4-3|TRBJ2-3|TRBD2|NA
TGCGCCAGCTCTCTAGCGGGGGGAGTAGCAGATACGCAGTATTTT
CASSLAGGVADTQYF
>TRBV7-9|TRBJ2-2|NA|NA
TGTGCCAGCAGCGCAGGGATTTTGGCCGGGGAGCTGTTTTTT
CASSAGILAGELFF
>TRBV15|TRBJ1-2|TRBD1|NA
TGTGCCACCAGCAGAGATAGCGGGACAGACTGGTTGGATGGCTACACCTTC
CATSRDSGTDWLDGYTF